This TCR beta chain was found in a study of T cell repertoires in aging, cancer and after chemotherapy. Study conclusions and caveats: In cancer patients, declining TCR diversity with age involved lost richness and lost evenness. Untreated cancer patients had significantly lower blood TCR diversity than age-matched healthy donors.

Peripheral blood genomic DNA, not sorted cells or RNA, was the template. Rearranged V-D-J TRB sequences were amplified with a mixed TRB-A/B primer pool. From the multiplex PCR reads, TCRdb called clonotypes with MiXCR, one entry per CDR3 protein. The repertoire has some 11,000 distinct CDR3 sequences, 30% of them found once; the top ten carry under 2.5%. Regarding this clonotype: Its antigen is as yet unknown.

CDR3 length: 13 amino acids. In germline, CDR1 is MDHEN, CDR2 SYDVKM. V lost 6 bases and J 7 bases, leaving 15 bases between the germline ends. The source is a human donor in good health. The sample comprised blood. The chain combines TRBV28 with TRBJ1-2; D uncertain. CDR3 nucleotide sequence: TGTGCCAGCAGCCCAAGTCAATATTTTGGCTACACCTTC. Protein sequence: CASSPSQYFGYTF.